Following are 29 T cell receptor beta chains from one sample sequenced in a study of cytomegalovirus exposure and HLA in healthy donors. With 60 Vbeta and 13 Jbeta primers, the PCR was carried out. TCRdb keeps only in-frame clones here, not all; method: immunoSEQ multiplex PCR. The repertoire holds approximately 110,000 clones, around three quarters seen once, with over 5% in the top ten. Sequenced: PBMCs. The origin of the receptors is a female donor in good health and CMV-seropositive.

This chain links TRBV11-2 with TRBJ2-3, with TRBD2 matching over 9 bases. CDR1 and CDR2 (germline): SGHAT, FQNNGV. After removal of 3 bases from V and 0 bases from J, the junction contained 4 bases not matched to a gene. This CDR3 has 16 residues. The CDR3 DNA reads TGTGCCAGCAGCTTCCTAGCGGGGATTAGCACAGATACGCAGTATTTT. Translated, it gives CASSFLAGISTDTQYF.

The chain joins TRBV5-1 to TRBJ1-3; 7 positions match TRBD1. CDR3 length equals 15 residues. The V and J ends lost 4 bases and 2 bases, in that order; junction bases with no gene match: 6. CDR1 and CDR2 from the germline V gene are SGHRS and YFSETQ. The CDR3 sequence is CASSLSGTAGNTIYF. CDR3 coding DNA: TGCGCCAGCAGCCTCTCCGGGACAGCTGGAAACACCATATATTTT.

This chain uses TRBV9 with TRBJ1-6; TRBD1 might be the D (6 bases). V dropped 3 bases and J dropped 1 base, with 26 bases sitting between them. Per the germline V gene, CDR1 is SGDLS and CDR2 is YYNGEE. This CDR3 comprises 21 residues. The CDR3 sequence is CASSALQGAQIPGSYNSPLHF. CDR3 DNA sequence: TGTGCCAGCAGCGCCCTACAGGGAGCTCAGATCCCCGGTTCCTATAATTCACCCCTCCACTTT.

The CDR3 loop reads CSVSSGSHEQYF. The DNA for the CDR3 is TGCAGCGTCTCTAGCGGGAGCCACGAGCAGTACTTC. The J gene is TRBJ2-7, the V gene TRBV29-1; TRBD2 matches at 10 bases. Germline trimming cut 6 bases from V and 5 bases from J; bases unmatched to any gene: 4. Germline assignment: CDR1 SQVTM and CDR2 ANQGSEA. This CDR3 is 12 amino acids long.

The chain couples TRBV19 to TRBJ1-2, with a tentative D call TRBD1 (5 bases). The germline CDR1 and CDR2 sequences are LNHDA and SQIVND (reference sequence). CDR3 size: 13 residues. Trimming removed 6 bases from V and 8 bases from J, with 16 bases in between. CDR3 DNA: TGTGCCAGTAGGGACATCACTACTAGCGGCTACACCTTC. This encodes CASRDITTSGYTF.

The chain links TRBV4-2 to TRBJ2-7; TRBD2 aligns across 10 bases. The V and J ends lost 4 bases and 1 base, in that order; junction bases with no gene match: 7. Germline CDR1 is LGHNA and CDR2 is YNFKEQ. This CDR3 is 16 amino acids long. The CDR3 loop reads CASSRRLAGESYEQYF. CDR3 in DNA: TGTGCCAGCAGCCGCCGGCTAGCGGGGGAATCCTACGAGCAGTACTTC.

The chain links TRBV7-8 to TRBJ1-2; 9 nucleotides line up with TRBD1. The CDR3 loop spans 14 amino acids. Germline CDR1 reads SGHVS; CDR2 reads FQNEAQ. With V trimmed by 4 bases and J by 5 bases, 5 bases remained unmatched. The CDR3 DNA is TGTGCCAGCAGCTACGGACAGGGGCCATATGGCTACACCTTC. This gives the protein CASSYGQGPYGYTF.

The chain couples TRBV29-1 to TRBJ1-2, with D possibly being TRBD1 (5 bases). This CDR3 comprises 14 residues. Trimming shortened V by 3 bases and J by 6 bases, and 17 bases separated the two germline ends. Per the germline V gene, CDR1 is SQVTM and CDR2 is ANQGSEA. CDR3 nucleotide sequence: TGCAGCGTTGACGGGGCGGGAAGGACGAATGGCTACACCTTC. Amino acid sequence: CSVDGAGRTNGYTF.

The rearrangement joins TRBV5-1 to TRBJ2-3, with 14 bases aligning to TRBD2. Germline V gene data show CDR1 as SGHRS and CDR2 as YFSETQ. The length of the CDR3 is 19 residues. The V and J ends lost 4 bases and 0 bases, in that order; junction bases with no gene match: 10. The CDR3 is CASSTGTSGGEPSTDTQYF. CDR3 bases: TGCGCCAGCAGCACCGGGACTAGCGGGGGAGAGCCTAGCACAGATACGCAGTATTTT.

This clone is a singleton in its sample. The rearrangement links TRBV5-1 to TRBJ2-5, with TRBD1 matching 7 bases. V gave up 0 bases and J gave up 5 bases; unmatched junction bases: 10. Germline CDR1 and CDR2: SGHRS and YFSETQ. The CDR3 is made up of 16 amino acids. The CDR3 DNA sequence: TGCGCCAGCAGCTTGGTTGGCAGGGGGACGGAGGAGACCCAGTACTTC. It specifies CASSLVGRGTEETQYF.

The rearrangement joins TRBV6-5 to TRBJ1-6; 11 bases align to TRBD1. The ends lost 6 bases at V and 18 bases at J; junction bases unmatched: 7. The length of the CDR3 is 12 residues. Germline V gene sequence: CDR1 MNHEY, CDR2 SVGAGI. CDR3 nucleotide sequence: TGTGCCAGCAGGCGGGGACAGGGGGTCCCCCACTTT. Amino acid sequence: CASRRGQGVPHF.

The V call is TRBV19, the J call TRBJ2-1; D gene unclear. The CDR3 has 12 residues. V lost 2 bases, J lost 9 bases, and 8 bases lay in between. Germline CDR1 and CDR2: LNHDA and SQIVND (reference sequence). The chain's CDR3 is CASSITWSEQFF. CDR3 in DNA: TGTGCCAGTAGTATAACCTGGAGTGAGCAGTTCTTC.

This chain connects TRBV6-1 to TRBJ1-5, with TRBD1 as a possible D gene (5 bases). V was cut by 6 bases and J by 6 bases, with 18 bases left in between. The CDR3 totals 15 residues. CDR1 is MNHNS, CDR2 SASEGT, per germline. The DNA for the CDR3 is TGTGCCAGCAGAACCCCACAAAGGGGAGGTCAGCCCCAGCATTTT. This codes for CASRTPQRGGQPQHF.

There are a few counts of this clone. Here the CDR3 DNA reads TGCGCCAGCAGCCGCCTTCCCTCGAGTCACGAGCAGTACTTC. It translates to CASSRLPSSHEQYF. The rearrangement uses TRBV5-1 and TRBJ2-7; D gene ambiguous. This CDR3 spans 14 amino acids. Germline CDR1 is SGHRS and CDR2 is YFSETQ. Trimming removed 4 bases from V and 5 bases from J, with 16 bases in between. The variable domain in full, with the rest retrieved from reference TRBV5-1 and TRBJ2-7, is KAGVTQTPRYLIKTRGQQVTLSCSPISGHRSVSWYQQTPGQGLQFLFEYFSETQRNKGNFPGRFSGRQFSNSRSEMNVSTLELGDSALYLCASSRLPSSHEQYFGPGTRLTVT.

This clone was recorded once. The chain is built from TRBV12-5 and TRBJ2-5; D is possibly TRBD2 (6 bases). From germline, CDR1 is LGHNT and CDR2 FRNRAP. V lost 8 bases, J lost 5 bases, and 15 bases lay in between. This CDR3 is built from 13 residues. The CDR3 bases are TGTGCTAGTCAGGCTAGCGCCGCGGAGACCCAGTACTTC. Translated: CASQASAAETQYF. Variable domain in full (rest from reference TRBV12-5 and TRBJ2-5): DARVTQTPRHKVTEMGQEVTMRCQPILGHNTVFWYRQTMMQGLELLAYFRNRAPLDDSGMPKDRFSAEMPDATLATLKIQPSEPRDSAVYFCASQASAAETQYFGPGTRLLVL.

Concerning this clone itself: This CDR3 is also generated by other DNA sequences in the sample. The chain uses TRBV7-2 and TRBJ1-5, with 9 bases matching TRBD1. With V trimmed by 4 bases and J by 6 bases, 4 bases remained unmatched. CDR1 is SGHTA and CDR2 is FQGNSA in the germline V gene. The CDR3 spans 14 residues. CDR3 DNA sequence: TGTGCCAGCAGCTCTCGACAGGGGGGTCAGCCCCAGCATTTT. Translating gives CASSSRQGGQPQHF.

The chain combines TRBV2 with TRBJ1-1, with TRBD1 matching 10 bases. Germline CDR1 is SNHLY and CDR2 is FYNNEI. The ends lost 6 bases at V and 0 bases at J; junction bases unmatched: 4. The CDR3 spans 15 residues. The CDR3 sequence is CASRVDRGMNTEAFF. In DNA form, the CDR3 reads TGTGCCAGCAGGGTGGACAGGGGGATGAACACTGAAGCTTTCTTT.

This chain connects TRBV9 to TRBJ1-3, with D tentatively TRBD1 (5 bases). Trimming took off 4 bases at V and 1 base at J, with 12 bases between the two ends. Germline lookup yields CDR1 SGDLS and CDR2 YYNGEE. The CDR3 covers 15 residues. CDR3 loop: CASSKTENSGNTIYF. The CDR3 DNA follows: TGTGCCAGCAGCAAGACAGAGAATTCTGGAAACACCATATATTTT.

CDR3 amino acids: CASSSTRTGGEQYF. CDR3 DNA sequence: TGTGCCAGCAGCTCCACCCGGACAGGGGGCGAGCAGTACTTC. This rearrangement joins TRBV7-2 to TRBJ2-7; 10 bases map to TRBD1. The germline V gene has CDR1 SGHTA and CDR2 FQGNSA. The CDR3 length is 14 residues. V shed 4 bases, J shed 6 bases, and the junction held 6 bases outside the gene matches.

V usage is TRBV5-5 and J usage is TRBJ1-1, with TRBD1 matching over 7 bases. V lost 4 bases and J lost 5; bases outside the gene matches: 5. The CDR3 length is 13 residues. Germline lookup yields CDR1 SGHKS and CDR2 YYEKEE (reference sequence). The CDR3 sequence: CASSRPGGTEAFF. CDR3 nucleotides: TGTGCCAGCAGCAGGCCAGGGGGTACTGAAGCTTTCTTT.

The J gene is TRBJ2-5, the V gene TRBV9; 8 bases agree with TRBD1. This CDR3 has 16 residues. In germline, CDR1 is SGDLS, CDR2 YYNGEE. V lost 3 bases, J lost 5 bases, and 12 bases stayed unmatched. The CDR3: CASSGRGTGYQETQYF. CDR3 sequence (DNA): TGTGCCAGCAGCGGCCGGGGGACAGGCTATCAGGAGACCCAGTACTTC.

The chain uses TRBV4-1 and TRBJ2-1; TRBD1 might be the D (5 bases). The CDR3 is made up of 16 amino acids. Trimming shortened V by 1 base and J by 6 bases, and 16 bases separated the two germline ends. The V gene's germline CDR1 is MGHRA and CDR2 YSYEKL. Here the CDR3 reads CASSQVGRVLSNEQFF. The CDR3 DNA reads TGCGCCAGCAGCCAAGTGGGCAGGGTTTTATCCAATGAGCAGTTCTTC.

This chain uses TRBV20-1 with TRBJ1-1; D unresolved. V was shortened by 6 bases and J by 1 base, with 6 bases between the two germline ends. Looked up from germline, CDR1 is DFQATT and CDR2 is SNEGSKA (reference sequence). The CDR3 covers 11 residues. The CDR3 sequence: CSATANTEAFF. Here the CDR3 DNA reads TGCAGTGCCACAGCGAACACTGAAGCTTTCTTT.

Of note for this clone: Other DNA sequences in the sample encode the same CDR3. V and J are TRBV7-8 and TRBJ2-2; no firm D call. V lost 4 bases, J lost 2 bases, and 5 bases lay in between. The CDR3 extends over 13 amino acids. The germline V gene encodes CDR1 SGHVS and CDR2 FQNEAQ. CDR3 nucleotide sequence: TGTGCCAGCAGCTCGACTAACACCGGGGAGCTGTTTTTT. This translates into CASSSTNTGELFF.

The chain's CDR3 is CASSYSGTGLSGQYF. DNA of the CDR3: TGTGCCAGCAGTTACTCGGGGACAGGGTTGAGTGGGCAGTACTTC. The chain couples TRBV6-6 to TRBJ2-7; 9 nucleotides match TRBD1. This CDR3 has 15 residues. Germline-derived CDR1 and CDR2 are MNHNY and SVGAGI (reference sequence). Trimming at V came to 0 bases and at J to 9 bases, leaving 9 bases not matched to a gene.

The genes are TRBV28 and TRBJ2-7; 9 bases map to TRBD1. Germline loops: CDR1 MDHEN, CDR2 SYDVKM. V trimming: 11 bases; J trimming: 5 bases; junction bases outside the gene matches: 19. The length of the CDR3 is 16 residues. The chain's CDR3 is CAHRGRVAGKNHEQYF. The CDR3 DNA reads as TGTGCCCACAGGGGGCGGGTAGCGGGCAAGAACCACGAGCAGTACTTC.

The gene calls are TRBV18 and TRBJ2-1, with 10 bases aligning to TRBD2. J was trimmed by 0 bases and V by 3 bases; bases with no gene match: 2. This CDR3 spans 16 amino acids. Per germline, CDR1 KGHSH and CDR2 LQKENI. CDR3 amino acids: CASSPLAGASYNEQFF. As DNA, the CDR3 is TGTGCCAGCTCACCGCTAGCGGGAGCCTCCTACAATGAGCAGTTCTTC.

The rearrangement links TRBV5-1 to TRBJ2-5; tentative D call: TRBD1 (5 bases). CDR3 length: 13 residues. The V and J ends lost 5 bases and 0 bases respectively, with 8 bases between them. The germline V gene encodes CDR1 SGHRS and CDR2 YFSETQ. CDR3 protein: CASRGPHQETQYF. The CDR3 region has the DNA TGCGCCAGCAGGGGGCCTCACCAAGAGACCCAGTACTTC.

The chain links TRBV28 to TRBJ1-6; D is ambiguous. This CDR3 contains 12 residues. V was trimmed by 2 bases and J by 12 bases, leaving 8 bases between them. Germline V gene sequence: CDR1 MDHEN, CDR2 SYDVKM. The CDR3 reads CASSLPSGPLHF. The CDR3 nucleotides are TGTGCCAGCAGTTTACCTTCCGGACCCCTCCACTTT.